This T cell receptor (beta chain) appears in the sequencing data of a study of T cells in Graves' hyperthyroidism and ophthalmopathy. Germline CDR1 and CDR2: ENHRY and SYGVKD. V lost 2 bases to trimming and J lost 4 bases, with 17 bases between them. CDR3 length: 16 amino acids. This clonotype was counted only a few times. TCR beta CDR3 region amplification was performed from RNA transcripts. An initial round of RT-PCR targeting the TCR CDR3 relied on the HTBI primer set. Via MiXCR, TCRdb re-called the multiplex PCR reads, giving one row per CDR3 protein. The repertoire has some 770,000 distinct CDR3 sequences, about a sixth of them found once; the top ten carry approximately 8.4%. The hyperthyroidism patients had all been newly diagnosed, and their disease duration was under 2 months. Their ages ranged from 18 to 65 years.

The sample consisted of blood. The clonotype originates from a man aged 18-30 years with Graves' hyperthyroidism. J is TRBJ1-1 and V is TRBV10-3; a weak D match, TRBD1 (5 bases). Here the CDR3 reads CAISEKWGPAGTEAFF. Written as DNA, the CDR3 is TGTGCCATCAGTGAGAAATGGGGACCCGCCGGCACTGAAGCTTTCTTT.